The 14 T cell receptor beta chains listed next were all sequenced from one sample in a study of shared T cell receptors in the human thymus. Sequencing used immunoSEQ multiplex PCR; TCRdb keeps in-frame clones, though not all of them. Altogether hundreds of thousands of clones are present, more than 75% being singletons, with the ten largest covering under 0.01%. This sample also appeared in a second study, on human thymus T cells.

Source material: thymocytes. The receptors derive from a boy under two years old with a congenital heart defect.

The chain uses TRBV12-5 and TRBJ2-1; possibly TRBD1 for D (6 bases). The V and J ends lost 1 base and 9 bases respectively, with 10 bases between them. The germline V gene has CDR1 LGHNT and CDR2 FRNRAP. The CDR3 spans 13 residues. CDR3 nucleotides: TGTGCTAGTGGTTTGGACAGGGACGGTGAGCAGTTCTTC. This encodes CASGLDRDGEQFF.

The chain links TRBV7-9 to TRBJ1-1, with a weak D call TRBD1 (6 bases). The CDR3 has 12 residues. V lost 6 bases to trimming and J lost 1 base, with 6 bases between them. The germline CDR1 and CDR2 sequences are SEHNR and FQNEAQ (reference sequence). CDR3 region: CASRQGNTEAFF. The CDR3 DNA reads TGTGCCAGCAGACAGGGGAACACTGAAGCTTTCTTT.

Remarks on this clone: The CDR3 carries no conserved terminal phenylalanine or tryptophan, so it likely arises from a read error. In DNA form, the CDR3 reads TGTGCCAGCAGCCAAGACTTCAGGGCGACAGGGGAATTTTCCGAGCAGTACCTC. It encodes CASSQDFRATGEFSEQYL. The rearrangement joins TRBV4-2 to TRBJ2-7; 8 bases are a match to TRBD1. The CDR3 has 18 residues. Germline V gene data show CDR1 as LGHNA and CDR2 as YNFKEQ. Trimming at V came to 0 bases and at J to 6 bases, leaving 16 bases not matched to a gene.

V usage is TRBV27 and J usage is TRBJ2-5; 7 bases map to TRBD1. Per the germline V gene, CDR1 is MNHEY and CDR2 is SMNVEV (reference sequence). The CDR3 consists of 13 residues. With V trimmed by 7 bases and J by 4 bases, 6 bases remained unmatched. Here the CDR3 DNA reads TGTGCCAGCATGACAGGGTTTGGAGAGACCCAGTACTTC. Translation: CASMTGFGETQYF.

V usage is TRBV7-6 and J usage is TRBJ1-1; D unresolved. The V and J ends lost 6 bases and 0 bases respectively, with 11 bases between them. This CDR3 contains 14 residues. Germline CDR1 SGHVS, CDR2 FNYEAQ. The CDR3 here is CASSPLGMNTEAFF. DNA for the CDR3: TGTGCCAGCAGTCCTCTGGGCATGAACACTGAAGCTTTCTTT.

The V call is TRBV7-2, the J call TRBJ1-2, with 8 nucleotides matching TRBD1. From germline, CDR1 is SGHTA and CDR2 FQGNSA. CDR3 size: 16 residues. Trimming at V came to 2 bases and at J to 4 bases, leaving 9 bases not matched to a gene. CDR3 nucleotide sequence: TGTGCCAGCAGCTTAATCACCCGGGACAGGCCCTATGGCTACACCTTC. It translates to CASSLITRDRPYGYTF.

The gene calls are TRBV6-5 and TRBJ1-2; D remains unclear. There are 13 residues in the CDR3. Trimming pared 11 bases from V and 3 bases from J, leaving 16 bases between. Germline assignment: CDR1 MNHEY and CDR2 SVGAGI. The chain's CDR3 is CASSGGSHYGYTF. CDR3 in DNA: TGTGCCTCAAGTGGAGGTTCCCACTATGGCTACACCTTC.

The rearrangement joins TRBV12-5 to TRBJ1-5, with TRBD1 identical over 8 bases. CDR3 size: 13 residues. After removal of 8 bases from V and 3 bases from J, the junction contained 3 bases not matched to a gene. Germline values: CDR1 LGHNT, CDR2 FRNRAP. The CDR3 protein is CASRQGHNQPQHF. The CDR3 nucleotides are TGTGCTAGTCGACAGGGGCACAATCAGCCCCAGCATTTT.

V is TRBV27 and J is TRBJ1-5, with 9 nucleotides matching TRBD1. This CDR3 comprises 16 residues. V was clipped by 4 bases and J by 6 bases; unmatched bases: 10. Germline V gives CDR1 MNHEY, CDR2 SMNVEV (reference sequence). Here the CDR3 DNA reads TGTGCCAGCAGTTCTCTTCACAGGGGGCTCGTTCAGCCCCAGCATTTT. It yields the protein CASSSLHRGLVQPQHF.

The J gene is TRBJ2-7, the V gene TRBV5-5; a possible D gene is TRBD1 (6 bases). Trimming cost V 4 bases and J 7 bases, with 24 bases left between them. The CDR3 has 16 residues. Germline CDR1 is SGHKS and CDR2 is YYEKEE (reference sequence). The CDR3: CASSTHRQVCRVEQYF. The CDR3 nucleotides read TGTGCCAGCAGCACCCACCGACAGGTCTGTCGAGTTGAGCAGTACTTC.

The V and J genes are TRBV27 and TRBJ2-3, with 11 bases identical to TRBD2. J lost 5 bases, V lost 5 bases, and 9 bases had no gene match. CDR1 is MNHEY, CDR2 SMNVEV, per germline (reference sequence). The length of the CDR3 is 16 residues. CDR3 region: CASSPGLAGRGDTQYF. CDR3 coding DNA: TGTGCCAGCAGTCCCGGACTAGCGGGCCGGGGAGATACGCAGTATTTT.

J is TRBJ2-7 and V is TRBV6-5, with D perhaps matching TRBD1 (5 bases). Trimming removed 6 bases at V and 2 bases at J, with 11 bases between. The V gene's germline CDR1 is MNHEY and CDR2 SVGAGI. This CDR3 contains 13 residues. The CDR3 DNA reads TGTGCCAGCAGGACAGAAAAGGCCTACGAGCAGTACTTC. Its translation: CASRTEKAYEQYF.

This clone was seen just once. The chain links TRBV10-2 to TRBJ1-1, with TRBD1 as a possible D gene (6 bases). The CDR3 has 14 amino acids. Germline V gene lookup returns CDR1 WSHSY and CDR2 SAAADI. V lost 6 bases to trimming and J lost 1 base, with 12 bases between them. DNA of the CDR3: TGCGCCAGCAGACCGGGACACAAGAACACTGAAGCTTTCTTT. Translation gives CASRPGHKNTEAFF.

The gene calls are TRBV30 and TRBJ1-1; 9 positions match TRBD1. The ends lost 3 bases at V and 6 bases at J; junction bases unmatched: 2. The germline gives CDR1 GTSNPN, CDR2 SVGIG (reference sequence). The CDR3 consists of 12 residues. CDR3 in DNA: TGTGCCTGGAGGGACAGGGGCTCTGAAGCTTTCTTT. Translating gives CAWRDRGSEAFF.